This T cell receptor beta chain was obtained from a study of cytomegalovirus exposure and HLA in healthy donors. CDR1 and CDR2 from the germline V gene are SGHAT and FQNNGV. The CDR3 runs to 15 residues. V was pared by 3 bases and J by 7 bases, with 19 bases between. Both 60 Vbeta primers and 13 Jbeta primers went into the PCR. Some clones are missing from TCRdb's copy, which holds only in-frame ones; the method was immunoSEQ multiplex PCR. The data show approximately 190,000 clones, about 77% seen once. This clone has more than one count but fewer than ten. This chain uses TRBV11-2 with TRBJ2-7; tentatively, D is TRBD2 (6 bases). The sample was PBMCs. The TCR originated in a young woman in good health and CMV-seropositive. CDR3 region: CASSFSGFSGSEQYF. CDR3 in DNA: TGTGCCAGCAGCTTCAGCGGTTTTAGCGGTTCGGAGCAGTACTTC.